These 2 T cell receptor beta chains share one sample of origin, sequenced in a study of blood T cell repertoires in COVID-19. The data were produced by immunoSEQ multiplex PCR, yet TCRdb's version contains in-frame clones alone and is incomplete. Counted here are about 270,000 clones, approximately 90% occurring once; the ten biggest clones make up 2.4%. The sequenced sample was PBMCs or T cells enriched from blood (not recorded which). These receptors were obtained from a woman under 30 who had recovered from COVID-19.

This clone was detected a few times. The genes are TRBV9 and TRBJ1-6; possibly TRBD1 for D (6 bases). The CDR3 has 15 amino acids. Between the trimmed V and J ends, which lost 2 bases and 5 bases, there was a span of 11 bases. CDR1 is SGDLS, CDR2 YYNGEE, per germline. The CDR3 nucleotides read TGTGCCAGCAGCGTTTTGGGGGCAAATAATTCACCCCTCCACTTT. This gives the protein CASSVLGANNSPLHF.

This sequence joins TRBV5-4 and TRBJ1-2, with 11 bases that match TRBD1. Germline loops: CDR1 SGHNT, CDR2 YYREEE (reference sequence). The CDR3 contains 15 residues. Trimming at V came to 1 base and at J to 4 bases, leaving 3 bases not matched to a gene. CDR3 DNA: TGTGCCAGCAGCTTGCGGACAGGGGGCATCTATGGCTACACCTTC. This codes for CASSLRTGGIYGYTF.